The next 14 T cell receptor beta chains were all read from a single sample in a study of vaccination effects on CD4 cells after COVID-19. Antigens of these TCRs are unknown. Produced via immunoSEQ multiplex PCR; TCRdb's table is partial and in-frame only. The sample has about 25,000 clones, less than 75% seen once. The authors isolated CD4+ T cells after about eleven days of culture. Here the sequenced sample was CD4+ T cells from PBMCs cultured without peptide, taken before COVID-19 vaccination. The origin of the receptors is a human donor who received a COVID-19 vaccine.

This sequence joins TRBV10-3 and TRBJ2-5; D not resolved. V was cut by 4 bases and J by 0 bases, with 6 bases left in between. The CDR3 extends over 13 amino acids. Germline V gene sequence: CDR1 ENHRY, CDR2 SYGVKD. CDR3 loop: CAISGQNQETQYF. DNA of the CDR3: TGTGCCATCAGTGGGCAAAACCAAGAGACCCAGTACTTC.

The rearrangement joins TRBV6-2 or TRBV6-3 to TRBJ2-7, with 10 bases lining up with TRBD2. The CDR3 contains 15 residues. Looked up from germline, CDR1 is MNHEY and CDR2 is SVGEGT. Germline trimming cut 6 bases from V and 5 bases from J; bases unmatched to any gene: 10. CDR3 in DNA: TGTGCCAGCAGCCCACTGTCTAGCGGGAGAAACGAGCAGTACTTC. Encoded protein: CASSPLSSGRNEQYF.

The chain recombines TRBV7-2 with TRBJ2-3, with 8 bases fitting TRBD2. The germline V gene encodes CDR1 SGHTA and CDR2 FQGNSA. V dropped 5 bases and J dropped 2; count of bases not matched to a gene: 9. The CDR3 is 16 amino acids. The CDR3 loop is CASSPRTSRLTDTQYF. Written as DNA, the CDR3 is TGTGCCAGCAGCCCCCGGACTAGCAGACTCACAGATACGCAGTATTTT.

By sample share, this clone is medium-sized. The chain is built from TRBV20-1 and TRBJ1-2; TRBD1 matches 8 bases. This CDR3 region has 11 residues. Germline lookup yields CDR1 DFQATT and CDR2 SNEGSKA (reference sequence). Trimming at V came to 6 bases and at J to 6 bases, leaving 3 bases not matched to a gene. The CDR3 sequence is CSAQTGDGYTF. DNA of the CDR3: TGCAGTGCCCAGACAGGGGATGGCTACACCTTC.

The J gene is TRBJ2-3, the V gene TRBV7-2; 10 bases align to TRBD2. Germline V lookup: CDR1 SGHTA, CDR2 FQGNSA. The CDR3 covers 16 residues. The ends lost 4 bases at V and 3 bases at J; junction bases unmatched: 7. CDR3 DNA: TGTGCCAGCAGCTCCAGCGGGAGGGCGGGGACAGATACGCAGTATTTT. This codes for CASSSSGRAGTDTQYF.

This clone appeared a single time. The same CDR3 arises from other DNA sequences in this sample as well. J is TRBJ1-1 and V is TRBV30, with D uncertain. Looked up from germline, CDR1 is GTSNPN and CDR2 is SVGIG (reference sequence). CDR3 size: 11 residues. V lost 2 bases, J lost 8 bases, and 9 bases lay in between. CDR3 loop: CAWSSLGEAFF. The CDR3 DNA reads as TGTGCCTGGAGTAGTCTAGGGGAAGCTTTCTTT.

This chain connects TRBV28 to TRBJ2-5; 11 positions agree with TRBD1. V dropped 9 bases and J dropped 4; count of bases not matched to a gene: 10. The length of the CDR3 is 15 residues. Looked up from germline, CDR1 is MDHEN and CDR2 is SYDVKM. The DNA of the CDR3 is TGTGCCAGTCGGACAGGGGGCGCGTTAAGAGAGACCCAGTACTTC. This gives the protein CASRTGGALRETQYF.

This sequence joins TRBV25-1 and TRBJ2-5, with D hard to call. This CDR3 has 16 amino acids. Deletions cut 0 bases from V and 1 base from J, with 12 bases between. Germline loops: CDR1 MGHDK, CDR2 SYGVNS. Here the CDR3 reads CASSEYAERLQETQYF. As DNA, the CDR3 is TGTGCCAGCAGTGAATATGCAGAGCGCCTCCAAGAGACCCAGTACTTC.

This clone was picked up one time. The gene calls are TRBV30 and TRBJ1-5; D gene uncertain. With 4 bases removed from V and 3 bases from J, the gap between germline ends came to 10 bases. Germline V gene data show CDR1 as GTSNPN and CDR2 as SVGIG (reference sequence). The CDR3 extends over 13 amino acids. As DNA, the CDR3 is TGTGCCTGGAACCGGGGATTCAATCAGCCCCAGCATTTT. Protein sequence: CAWNRGFNQPQHF.

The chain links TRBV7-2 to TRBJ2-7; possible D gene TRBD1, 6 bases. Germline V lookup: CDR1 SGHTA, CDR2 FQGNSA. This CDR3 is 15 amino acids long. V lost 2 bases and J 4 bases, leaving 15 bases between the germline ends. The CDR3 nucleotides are TGTGCCAGCAGCTTACCCACGACAGGTACTTACGAGCAGTACTTC. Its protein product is CASSLPTTGTYEQYF. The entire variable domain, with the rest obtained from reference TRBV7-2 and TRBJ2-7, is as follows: GAGVSQSPSNKVTEKGKDVELRCDPISGHTALYWYRQSLGQGLEFLIYFQGNSAPDKSGLPSDRFSAERTGGSVSTLTIQRTQQEDSAVYLCASSLPTTGTYEQYFGPGTRLTVT.

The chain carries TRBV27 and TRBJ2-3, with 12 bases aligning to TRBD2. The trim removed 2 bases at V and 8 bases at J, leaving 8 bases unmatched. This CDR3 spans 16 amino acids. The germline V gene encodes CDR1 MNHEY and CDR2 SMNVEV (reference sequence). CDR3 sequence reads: CASSLHSSGGGVTQYF. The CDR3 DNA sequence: TGTGCCAGCAGTTTACATTCTAGCGGGGGGGGAGTTACGCAGTATTTT.

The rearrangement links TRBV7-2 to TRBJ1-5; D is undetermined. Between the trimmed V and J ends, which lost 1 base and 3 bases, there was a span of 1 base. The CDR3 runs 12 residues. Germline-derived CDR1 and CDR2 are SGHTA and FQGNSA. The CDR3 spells CASSLDNQPQHF. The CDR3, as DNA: TGTGCCAGCAGCTTAGACAATCAGCCCCAGCATTTT.

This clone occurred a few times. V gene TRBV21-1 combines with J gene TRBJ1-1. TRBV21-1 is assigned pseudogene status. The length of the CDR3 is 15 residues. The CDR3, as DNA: TGTGCCAGCAGCCTTATGTGGGTAATGAACACTGAAGCTTTCTTT. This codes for CASSLMWVMNTEAFF.

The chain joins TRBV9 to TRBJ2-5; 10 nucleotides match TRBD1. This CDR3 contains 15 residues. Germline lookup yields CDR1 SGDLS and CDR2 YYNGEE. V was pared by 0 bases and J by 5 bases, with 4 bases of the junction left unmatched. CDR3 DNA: TGTGCCAGCAGCGTAGGGACAGGGGGACGGGAGACCCAGTACTTC. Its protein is CASSVGTGGRETQYF. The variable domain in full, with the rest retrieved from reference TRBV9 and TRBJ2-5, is DSGVTQTPKHLITATGQRVTLRCSPRSGDLSVYWYQQSLDQGLQFLIQYYNGEERAKGNILERFSAQQFPDLHSELNLSSLELGDSALYFCASSVGTGGRETQYFGPGTRLLVL.